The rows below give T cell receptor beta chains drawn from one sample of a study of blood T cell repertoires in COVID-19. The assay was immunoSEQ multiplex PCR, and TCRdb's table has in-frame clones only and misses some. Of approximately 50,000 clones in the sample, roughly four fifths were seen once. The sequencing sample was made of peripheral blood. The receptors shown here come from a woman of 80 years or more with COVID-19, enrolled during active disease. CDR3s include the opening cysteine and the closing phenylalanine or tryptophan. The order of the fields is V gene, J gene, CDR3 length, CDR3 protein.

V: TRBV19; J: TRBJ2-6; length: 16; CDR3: CASSIGLTSGANVLTF
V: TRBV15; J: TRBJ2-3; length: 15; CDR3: CATSRGQGGTDTQYF
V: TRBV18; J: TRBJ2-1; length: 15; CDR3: CASSPRTSGDNEQFF
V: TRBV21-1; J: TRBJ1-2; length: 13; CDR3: CASSTIRQGGYTF
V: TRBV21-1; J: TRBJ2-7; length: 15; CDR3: CASSQGLAGVLEQYF
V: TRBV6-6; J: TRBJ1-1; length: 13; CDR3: CASADIVDTEAFF
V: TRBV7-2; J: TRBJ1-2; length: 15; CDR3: CASSFAVGGNYGYTF
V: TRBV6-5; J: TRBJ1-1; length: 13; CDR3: CASKSGTNTEAFF
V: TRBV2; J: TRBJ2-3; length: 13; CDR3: CASSQASTDTQYF
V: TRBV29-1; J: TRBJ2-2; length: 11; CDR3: CSVDETGELFF
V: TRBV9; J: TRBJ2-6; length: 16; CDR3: CASSVWSDSGANVLTF
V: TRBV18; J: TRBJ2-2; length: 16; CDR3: CASSPRSREGTGELFF
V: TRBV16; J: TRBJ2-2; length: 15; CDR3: CASSRAGEGTGELFF
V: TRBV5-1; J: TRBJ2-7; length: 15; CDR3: CASSLGQGSNYEQYF
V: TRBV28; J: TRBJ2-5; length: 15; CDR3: CASSLGGGLRGTQYF
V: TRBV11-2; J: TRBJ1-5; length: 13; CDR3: CASSLGDIKPQHF
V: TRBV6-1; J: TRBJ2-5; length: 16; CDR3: CASSAFPTQGKETQYF
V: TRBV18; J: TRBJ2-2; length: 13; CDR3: CASSPQNTGELFF
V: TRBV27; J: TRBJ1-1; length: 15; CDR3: CASSPGWKVNTEAFF
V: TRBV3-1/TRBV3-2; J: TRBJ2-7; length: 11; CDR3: CASAGVGEQYF
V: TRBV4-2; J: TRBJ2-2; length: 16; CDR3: CASSPAQRENTGELFF
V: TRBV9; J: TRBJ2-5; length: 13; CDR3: CASSAGTEETQYF
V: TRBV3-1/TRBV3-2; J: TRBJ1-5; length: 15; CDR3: CASSQDGGTNQPQHF